A selection of T cell receptor beta chains follows, all from one sample in a study of blood T cell repertoires in COVID-19. The repertoire was sequenced with immunoSEQ multiplex PCR; TCRdb's copy has only in-frame clones and lacks some. The sample has some 150,000 clones, just under 90% seen once. Input material: peripheral blood. The receptor set was obtained from a woman aged 80 or over with acute or convalescent COVID-19. The CDR3 runs from the conserved cysteine through the conserved F or W. A D gene is named only where the DNA matches it firmly. Clone sizes are given selectively: once, few, many, or a class where the clone is expanded.

V gene	D gene	clone size	J gene	CDR3 DNA	CDR3 protein
TRBV11-2	TRBD2	-	TRBJ2-2	TGTGCCAGCAGCTTCCCTCCGGGGACGGGAGGGCATGTCACCGGGGAGCTGTTTTTT	CASSFPPGTGGHVTGELFF
TRBV30	-	-	TRBJ1-4	TGTGCCTGGAGTAGAGGGCTGGGTAATGAAAAACTGTTTTTT	CAWSRGLGNEKLFF
TRBV18	-	-	TRBJ2-1	TGTGCCAGCTCACCCGGGGGCTCCTACAATGAGCAGTTCTTC	CASSPGGSYNEQFF
TRBV3-1/TRBV3-2	-	-	TRBJ1-1	TGTGCCAGCAGCCAACGCGGGGGCGATACTGAAGCTTTCTTT	CASSQRGGDTEAFF
TRBV19	-	-	TRBJ1-6	TGTGCCAGTAGGAGAACAGGGCCAATTAATTCACCCCTCCACTTT	CASRRTGPINSPLHF
TRBV3-1/TRBV3-2	-	few	TRBJ1-4	TGTGCCAGCAGCCAACTATGGAATGAAAAACTGTTTTTT	CASSQLWNEKLFF
TRBV18	TRBD2	-	TRBJ2-3	TGTGCCAGCTCACCGAGTGGGGGGGTGACAGATACGCAGTATTTT	CASSPSGGVTDTQYF
TRBV4-3	-	few	TRBJ2-2	TGCGCCAGCAGCCAAGAAGCGGTGGCAGTGCTGAACACCGGGGAGCTGTTTTTT	CASSQEAVAVLNTGELFF
TRBV6-6	-	-	TRBJ1-6	TGTGCCAGCAAGAGTTTGGTGCATAATTCACCCCTCCACTTT	CASKSLVHNSPLHF
TRBV15	-	-	TRBJ1-2	TGTGCCACCAGCAGAGGACAGACACTAGGCTACACCTTC	CATSRGQTLGYTF
TRBV5-4	-	-	TRBJ2-7	TGTGCCAGCAGCTTGCCTCCCGGGACAAGTTACGAGCAGTACTTC	CASSLPPGTSYEQYF
TRBV3-1/TRBV3-2	TRBD2	-	TRBJ2-7	TGTGCCAGCAGCCAACCCTCTAGCGGGGGGAGGGAGCAGTACTTC	CASSQPSSGGREQYF
TRBV10-3	-	-	TRBJ2-5	TGTGCCATCAGTGAGGCGGAAGAGACCCAGTACTTC	CAISEAEETQYF
TRBV5-1	TRBD2	-	TRBJ2-7	TGCGCCAGCAGCTTGTCCCTAGCGGGGCCCTACGAGCAGTACTTC	CASSLSLAGPYEQYF
TRBV2	TRBD1	-	TRBJ1-2	TGTGCCAGCATCGAAGGAGACAGGGGAGTCAATGGCTACACCTTC	CASIEGDRGVNGYTF
TRBV19	-	few	TRBJ1-2	TGTGCCAGTAGTATCCTGGGCAGGGAAGCTAACTATGGCTACACCTTC	CASSILGREANYGYTF
TRBV3-1/TRBV3-2	-	-	TRBJ2-7	TGTGCCAGCAGCCAGGACCCCCGGGAAGGGCTTCCCCTCGAGCAGTACTTC	CASSQDPREGLPLEQYF
TRBV5-1	-	once	TRBJ2-7	TGCGCCAGCAGCTTTTCGGACTTAGAGTCCTACGAGCAGTACTTC	CASSFSDLESYEQYF
TRBV27	TRBD1	-	TRBJ1-2	TGTGCCAGCAGGACAGGGGGAGAAGACACTAACTATGGCTACACCTTC	CASRTGGEDTNYGYTF
TRBV5-4	-	-	TRBJ2-6	TGTGCCAGCAGCCCCGCCCTGACGGGATCTGGGGCCAACGTCCTGACTTTC	CASSPALTGSGANVLTF
TRBV7-2	-	-	TRBJ1-5	TGTGCCAGCAGCCTACAGGGCTACCAGCCCCAGCATTTT	CASSLQGYQPQHF
TRBV7-9	-	once	TRBJ1-3	TGTGCCAGCAGCTTAGTGCCATACAGGGAAGCAACTGGAAACACCATATATTTT	CASSLVPYREATGNTIYF
TRBV7-2	-	-	TRBJ1-1	TGTGCCAGCAGCTTAGAGAGGGCCAGAAAAGCTTTCTTT	CASSLERARKAFF
TRBV4-1	-	few	TRBJ1-1	TGCGCCAGCAGCCAAGGGGCGACGACGAACACTGAAGCTTTCTTT	CASSQGATTNTEAFF
TRBV7-9	-	-	TRBJ2-5	TGTGCCAGCATGGTAGTTGCGGGCCAAGAGACCCAGTACTTC	CASMVVAGQETQYF
TRBV29-1	-	-	TRBJ1-2	TGCAGCGTTGAGGAGGGCTACACCTTC	CSVEEGYTF
TRBV27	TRBD1	-	TRBJ1-4	TGTGCCACCAAACGACAGGGAACTAATGAAAAACTGTTTTTT	CATKRQGTNEKLFF
TRBV10-3	-	-	TRBJ1-3	TGTGCCATCAGTCCCGGGGGAGGAAACACCATATATTTT	CAISPGGGNTIYF
TRBV5-8	TRBD1	-	TRBJ1-2	TGTGCCAGCAGCTTGGAGGGACAGCCTACGAGGGGAGGCTACACCTTC	CASSLEGQPTRGGYTF
TRBV7-8	-	-	TRBJ1-5	TGTGCCAGCAGCTTAGGACAGTCTCAGCCCCAGCATTTT	CASSLGQSQPQHF
TRBV5-6	TRBD1	once	TRBJ1-4	TGTGCCAGCAGCATGGACAGGGTGGTGGAAAAACTGTTTTTT	CASSMDRVVEKLFF
TRBV12-3/TRBV12-4	-	-	TRBJ1-2	TGTGCCAGCAGCACAGGGTACTATGGCTACACCTTC	CASSTGYYGYTF
TRBV5-6	TRBD2	-	TRBJ2-7	TGTGCCAGCACCTCTTGGGGTAGCGGGGTCTCCTACGAGCAGTACTTC	CASTSWGSGVSYEQYF
TRBV6-5	-	once	TRBJ1-5	TGTGCCAGCAGTTTACAGGGTCGGGTCCAGCCCCAGCATTTT	CASSLQGRVQPQHF
TRBV2	TRBD2	once	TRBJ2-1	TGTGCCAGCAGGGCGGGGCTAGCGGGGTCCAATGAGCAGTTCTTC	CASRAGLAGSNEQFF
TRBV18	-	-	TRBJ2-7	TGTGCCAGCTCACCAATGAGGGGGGAGCAGTACTTC	CASSPMRGEQYF
TRBV7-9	-	-	TRBJ2-5	TGTGCCAGCACCCGGGACCAAGAGACCCAGTACTTC	CASTRDQETQYF
TRBV7-2	TRBD2	-	TRBJ2-7	TGTGCCAGCAGCTCCAGCGGGGGATCCTACGAGCAGTACTTC	CASSSSGGSYEQYF
TRBV7-3	-	-	TRBJ2-6	TGTGCCAGCAGCCTACAGGGAGTCGGTTTTGGGGCCAACGTCCTGACTTTC	CASSLQGVGFGANVLTF
TRBV7-8	TRBD1	-	TRBJ2-5	TGTGCCAGCAGCTTTGGGGACAGAGAGACCCAGTACTTC	CASSFGDRETQYF
TRBV21-1	-	-	TRBJ1-1	TGTGCCAGCAGCAAAAGCCTTACAGGGACGGGCACTGAAGCTTTCTTT	CASSKSLTGTGTEAFF
TRBV7-2	-	-	TRBJ2-7	TGTGCCAGCAGGTTTAGACTAGGGGAATCCTACGAGCAGTACTTC	CASRFRLGESYEQYF
TRBV30	TRBD1	-	TRBJ2-1	TGTGCCTACCTCCCAGGGGGTCCCTACAATGAGCAGTTCTTC	CAYLPGGPYNEQFF
TRBV9	-	-	TRBJ1-1	TGTGCCAGCAGCCCTTACCCGGACAGTTACACTGAAGCTTTCTTT	CASSPYPDSYTEAFF